The T cell receptor (beta chain) described here comes from a study of cytomegalovirus exposure and HLA in healthy donors. Study conclusions and caveats: TCR beta V- and J-gene trimming, according to a later analysis, was linked to a missense DCLRE1C variant. Most TCR sequences showed up rarely, but some public TCRs showed up in many donors.

The CDR3 is 12 residues long. Trimming pared 2 bases from V and 2 bases from J, leaving 3 bases between. Germline assignment: CDR1 SGHRS and CDR2 YFSETQ. In regard to this clone: Its antigen is still unknown.

Vbeta (60) and Jbeta (13) primers were used in the PCR. Using immunoSEQ multiplex PCR, the repertoire was profiled, and TCRdb retains in-frame clones only, with some absent. The repertoire holds approximately 180,000 clones, with about 70% as singletons. The chain is built from TRBV5-1 and TRBJ2-3, with D hard to call. The sample comprised PBMCs. This sequence was found in a woman between 25 and 40 years old in good health and CMV-seronegative. The CDR3 bases are TGCGCCAGCAGCTTCAACACAGATACGCAGTATTTT. Protein: CASSFNTDTQYF.